One sample yielded the 28 T cell receptor beta chains listed below, sequenced in a study of T cell responses to AZD1222 COVID-19 vaccine (dated by TCRdb to the early 2020s). To prepare the library, the immunoSEQ multiplex PCR assay was applied. As stored in TCRdb, this immuneACCESS dataset retains in-frame rearrangements with V and J assigned. A fraction of the clones does not appear; measured against another copy, unresolved V genes explain less than half of the discrepancy, and the remainder lacks a known reason. This sample comprises 140,000 to 150,000 clones, 85% to 95% of them detected only once. Approximately 12% of the sample comes from the top ten. According to the study, the label for this sample's time point signals: sample from adult after SARS-CoV-2 infection, after symptom onset. The material was peripheral blood, obtained after recovery from COVID-19. These receptors were collected from an adult who had recovered from COVID-19.

The chain combines TRBV27 with TRBJ2-1, with D unclear. This CDR3 contains 14 residues. CDR1 MNHEY and CDR2 SMNVEV come from the germline V gene (reference sequence). The ends were cut back, 2 bases at V and 0 bases at J, with 5 bases in the middle. CDR3 coding DNA: TGTGCCAGCAGTTTAGTCAGCTCCTACAATGAGCAGTTCTTC. It specifies CASSLVSSYNEQFF.

The chain joins TRBV5-1 to TRBJ2-3, with unresolved D. CDR1 SGHRS and CDR2 YFSETQ come from the germline V gene. Deletions cut 2 bases from V and 4 bases from J, with 5 bases between. The CDR3 runs 12 residues. The CDR3 loop is CASSFGADTQYF. The CDR3 DNA is TGCGCCAGCAGCTTCGGTGCAGATACGCAGTATTTT.

This chain connects TRBV11-1 to TRBJ1-4; D might be TRBD1 (5 bases). The CDR3 sequence is 15 residues long. V lost 5 bases and J lost 7, with 17 bases in between. The germline gives CDR1 SGHAT, CDR2 FQDESV (reference sequence). DNA for the CDR3: TGTGCCAGCAGCCACGGGGACTCAAGACCTGAAAAACTGTTTTTT. This translates into CASSHGDSRPEKLFF.

In nucleotides, the CDR3 is TGTGCCAGCAGAAAGGGGCTTACGTCCTACAATGAGCAGTTCTTC. Amino acid sequence: CASRKGLTSYNEQFF. The genes are TRBV28 and TRBJ2-1; possible D gene TRBD1, 5 bases. This CDR3 region has 15 residues. CDR1 is MDHEN and CDR2 is SYDVKM in the germline V gene. Trimming removed 6 bases at V and 1 base at J, with 13 bases between.

The CDR3 region has the DNA TGTGCCAGCAGTCACATTGGGTGGGAGACCCAGTACTTC. It is translated as CASSHIGWETQYF. This chain uses TRBV14 with TRBJ2-5; D is unclear. The V end was cut by 6 bases, the J end by 5 bases, with 13 bases between. The germline CDR1 and CDR2 sequences are SGHDN and FVKESK. The CDR3 is 13 residues long. Filled out from reference TRBV14 and TRBJ2-5, the complete variable domain reads EAGVTQFPSHSVIEKGQTVTLRCDPISGHDNLYWYRRVMGKEIKFLLHFVKESKQDESGMPNNRFLAERTGGTYSTLKVQPAELEDSGVYFCASSHIGWETQYFGPGTRLLVL.

The V call is TRBV11-2, the J call TRBJ2-3; 11 nucleotides line up with TRBD2. The CDR3 extends over 18 amino acids. V was clipped by 2 bases and J by 1 base; unmatched bases: 8. CDR1 is SGHAT and CDR2 is FQNNGV in the germline V gene. Here the CDR3 reads CASSLTLAGGLGTDTQYF. The CDR3 coding sequence is TGTGCCAGCAGCTTAACTCTAGCGGGGGGCCTGGGCACAGATACGCAGTATTTT.

This chain connects TRBV5-1 to TRBJ1-5; D call uncertain. The CDR3 is 13 residues long. Trimming took 0 bases from V and 5 from J, leaving 6 bases between them. CDR1 and CDR2 from the germline V gene are SGHRS and YFSETQ. As DNA, the CDR3 is TGCGCCAGCAGCTTGGCGGGTGATCAGCCCCAGCATTTT. It yields the protein CASSLAGDQPQHF.

This chain connects TRBV28 to TRBJ1-2; possible D gene TRBD1, 5 bases. Germline values: CDR1 MDHEN, CDR2 SYDVKM. Trimming left V 2 bases short and J 4 bases short, with 8 bases between. The CDR3 runs to 13 residues. CDR3 bases: TGTGCCAGCAGTTTAACAGGTTCCTATGGCTACACCTTC. Its protein product is CASSLTGSYGYTF.

This chain connects TRBV19 to TRBJ1-5; 7 bases fit TRBD1. The junction had 6 bases not matched to a gene; V was cut back by 7 bases and J by 6 bases. The CDR3 contains 13 residues. Germline loops: CDR1 LNHDA, CDR2 SQIVND (reference sequence). The CDR3 protein is CASTSTGIQPQHF. In nucleotides, the CDR3 is TGTGCCAGTACCTCGACAGGGATTCAGCCCCAGCATTTT.

The chain has TRBV5-4 and TRBJ2-6, with unresolved D. V lost 0 bases and J 0 bases, leaving 10 bases between the germline ends. This CDR3 region has 17 residues. From germline, CDR1 is SGHNT and CDR2 YYREEE (reference sequence). The CDR3 loop reads CASSLGLGGSGANVLTF. The CDR3 bases are TGTGCCAGCAGCTTGGGGCTTGGTGGCTCTGGGGCCAACGTCCTGACTTTC.

This CDR3 reads CASSLDAGQETQYF. CDR3 coding DNA: TGTGCCAGCAGCTTAGATGCCGGACAAGAGACCCAGTACTTC. The V and J genes are TRBV11-2 and TRBJ2-5, with no clear D. With 0 bases removed from V and 2 bases from J, the gap between germline ends came to 7 bases. CDR3 length equals 14 residues. CDR1 and CDR2 (germline): SGHAT, FQNNGV.

V and J are TRBV7-9 and TRBJ1-2, with 10 positions matching TRBD1. CDR1 and CDR2 from the germline V gene are SEHNR and FQNEAQ (reference sequence). CDR3 length: 15 residues. Trimming cost V 3 bases and J 8 bases; bases outside gene matches: 9. The CDR3 region has the DNA TGTGCCAGCAGCTTCGAAGGACAGGGGGTGGAAGGCTACACCTTC. Encoded protein: CASSFEGQGVEGYTF.

The J gene is TRBJ2-2, the V gene TRBV24-1; D is unresolved. The V end lost 3 bases, the J end lost 1 base, and 11 bases lay between the germline ends. Germline V gene sequence: CDR1 KGHDR, CDR2 SFDVKD. CDR3 length equals 16 residues. The CDR3 here is CATSDRRNLNTGELFF. CDR3 in DNA: TGTGCCACCAGTGATCGCCGCAACCTGAACACCGGGGAGCTGTTTTTT.

The chain links TRBV5-1 to TRBJ1-6; D gene ambiguous. The V end lost 4 bases, the J end lost 7 bases, and 12 bases lay between the germline ends. CDR1 SGHRS and CDR2 YFSETQ come from the germline V gene. The CDR3 extends over 14 amino acids. The CDR3: CASSGSVGNSPLHF. CDR3 DNA sequence: TGCGCCAGCAGCGGATCGGTTGGAAATTCACCCCTCCACTTT.

The chain recombines TRBV6-2 or TRBV6-3 with TRBJ1-2; D gene uncertain. Trimming stripped 6 bases from V and 0 bases from J, with 8 bases between. From germline, CDR1 is MNHEY and CDR2 SVGEGT. The CDR3 is 13 amino acids. The CDR3 nucleotides are TGTGCCAGCAGCCCCTCGGCTAACTATGGCTACACCTTC. Its translation is CASSPSANYGYTF.

The chain carries TRBV5-6 and TRBJ2-6; D unclear. Trimming shortened V by 0 bases and J by 0 bases, and 4 bases separated the two germline ends. CDR3 length: 15 amino acids. Looked up from germline, CDR1 is SGHDT and CDR2 is YYEEEE. The CDR3 sequence is CASSLGNSGANVLTF. CDR3 nucleotide sequence: TGTGCCAGCAGCTTGGGGAACTCTGGGGCCAACGTCCTGACTTTC.

This clone was seen just once. The chain employs TRBV24-1 and TRBJ1-1; 9 bases agree with TRBD1. Germline-derived CDR1 and CDR2 are KGHDR and SFDVKD. V lost 8 bases to trimming and J lost 3 bases; unmatched junction nucleotides: 3. CDR3 length: 13 amino acids. In DNA, the CDR3 is TGTGCCACCATGGGGGACAGGGACACTGAAGCTTTCTTT. Protein product: CATMGDRDTEAFF.

The chain has TRBV19 and TRBJ1-5; maybe TRBD1 (5 bases). Germline loops: CDR1 LNHDA, CDR2 SQIVND (reference sequence). The V end was cut by 1 base, the J end by 0 bases, with 10 bases between. This CDR3 is 16 amino acids long. The CDR3 DNA sequence: TGTGCCAGTAGTATAGGAGCAGGGTATAGCAATCAGCCCCAGCATTTT. It is translated as CASSIGAGYSNQPQHF.

The chain links TRBV7-9 to TRBJ2-5; the match to TRBD2 covers 11 bases. The CDR3 is made up of 15 amino acids. Germline V gene data show CDR1 as SEHNR and CDR2 as FQNEAQ (reference sequence). V was pared by 1 base and J by 5 bases, with 3 bases of the junction left unmatched. CDR3 DNA sequence: TGTGCCAGCAGCTTAGATAGCGGGAGGGTTGAGACCCAGTACTTC. Amino acid sequence: CASSLDSGRVETQYF.

The rearrangement uses TRBV9 and TRBJ2-7; the D is unclear. This CDR3 spans 15 amino acids. Germline loops: CDR1 SGDLS, CDR2 YYNGEE. V lost 3 bases to trimming and J lost 2 bases, with 15 bases between them. The CDR3 sequence is CASSASTTSTYEQYF. CDR3 DNA: TGTGCCAGCAGCGCCTCAACGACGTCGACCTACGAGCAGTACTTC.

The chain couples TRBV5-1 to TRBJ2-5; D may match TRBD1 or TRBD2 (6 bases each). Germline V CDR1 and CDR2: SGHRS, YFSETQ. The ends were cut back, 2 bases at V and 0 bases at J, with 14 bases in the middle. The CDR3 is 16 residues long. CDR3 region: CASSFEGGRYQETQYF. The DNA of the CDR3 is TGCGCCAGCAGCTTTGAAGGGGGGAGGTACCAAGAGACCCAGTACTTC.

The chain links TRBV19 to TRBJ1-5; no definite D call. This CDR3 spans 14 amino acids. V was pared by 5 bases and J by 2 bases, with 10 bases between. Per germline, CDR1 LNHDA and CDR2 SQIVND (reference sequence). In nucleotides, the CDR3 is TGTGCCAGTAGTCTCAGGAAGGGCAATCAGCCCCAGCATTTT. Residues: CASSLRKGNQPQHF.

The genes are TRBV6-6 and TRBJ2-7; D is undetermined. There are 13 residues in the CDR3. Between the trimmed V and J ends, which lost 2 bases and 7 bases, there was a span of 12 bases. The germline CDR1 and CDR2 sequences are MNHNY and SVGAGI (reference sequence). In nucleotides, the CDR3 is TGTGCCAGCAGTTACCTGGGGTTGCGGGAGCAGTACTTC. Translation gives CASSYLGLREQYF.

The chain combines TRBV19 with TRBJ2-2; weak D call: TRBD2 (6 bases). This CDR3 spans 13 amino acids. Germline V CDR1 and CDR2: LNHDA, SQIVND (reference sequence). V was shortened by 6 bases and J by 1 base, with 6 bases between the two germline ends. CDR3 sequence (DNA): TGTGCCAGTAGGCGGGAGAACACCGGGGAGCTGTTTTTT. Translated: CASRRENTGELFF.

The chain links TRBV4-1 to TRBJ1-5, with TRBD1 matching over 9 bases. The germline V gene encodes CDR1 MGHRA and CDR2 YSYEKL. This CDR3 comprises 15 residues. Trimming cost V 3 bases and J 5 bases; bases outside gene matches: 5. The CDR3, as DNA: TGCGCCAGCAGCCATCTACAGGGGGCAGATCAGCCCCAGCATTTT. Protein product: CASSHLQGADQPQHF.

The chain carries TRBV9 and TRBJ2-3, with unresolved D. CDR1 is SGDLS and CDR2 is YYNGEE in the germline V gene. The CDR3 contains 11 residues. Trimming removed 5 bases from V and 6 bases from J, with 7 bases in between. The DNA for the CDR3 is TGTGCCAGCAGGGGGATGGATACGCAGTATTTT. It yields the protein CASRGMDTQYF. Using reference TRBV9 and TRBJ2-3 for the parts outside the CDR3, the full variable domain is DSGVTQTPKHLITATGQRVTLRCSPRSGDLSVYWYQQSLDQGLQFLIQYYNGEERAKGNILERFSAQQFPDLHSELNLSSLELGDSALYFCASRGMDTQYFGPGTRLTVL.

The gene calls are TRBV7-9 and TRBJ2-3; possibly TRBD1 for D (5 bases). This CDR3 contains 19 residues. The germline V gene has CDR1 SEHNR and CDR2 FQNEAQ (reference sequence). The V gene lost 5 bases and the J gene lost 2 bases, with 26 bases spanning the gap. The CDR3 nucleotides are TGTGCCAGCAGCATCCTTCTACGCGGAACTCAGGGATACACAGATACGCAGTATTTT. This codes for CASSILLRGTQGYTDTQYF.

This clone appeared a single time. The J gene is TRBJ2-1, the V gene TRBV5-4; 7 bases are shared with TRBD1. Germline V gene data show CDR1 as SGHNT and CDR2 as YYREEE (reference sequence). The junction had 5 bases not matched to a gene; V was cut back by 0 bases and J by 5 bases. The CDR3 has 15 amino acids. CDR3 residues: CASSLEGARNNEQFF. DNA of the CDR3: TGTGCCAGCAGCTTGGAGGGGGCCAGAAACAATGAGCAGTTCTTC.